This TCR beta chain was captured by sequencing in a study of T cells in localized non-small cell lung cancer (dated by TCRdb to about 2020). With respect to the entire study: T cell repertoires of 200 to 250 early-stage NSCLC patients were analyzed, with tumors being compared against uninvolved tumor-adjacent lungs. The cohort consisted of 236 treatment-naive NSCLC patients whose localized lung tumors had been resected. The mean age of the NSCLC patients was about 62 years, with 120 to 150 men and around 100 women. What the authors observed across the whole study: Multi-region tumor sequencing was not performed, so intratumor heterogeneity could not be excluded. Higher T cell density in blood was associated with longer overall survival, whereas higher clonality in adjacent lung was associated with shorter survival. Because of the exploratory design, TCR variables were selected using unadjusted p-values without false-discovery rate correction. Uninvolved tumor-adjacent lung showed the highest T cell clonality, higher than tumor, which suggests more focused antigenic responses in the uninvolved tumor-adjacent lung. Of the top 100 tumor clones, a median of roughly 53 were detected in paired uninvolved adjacent lung; over 25 were also among that lung's top 100.

V and J are truncated by 1 base and 0 bases respectively, leaving an intervening sequence of 10 bases. Its CDR3 holds 16 amino acids, cysteine through phenylalanine. The retained sequence is limited to the CDR3, 48 bases, with the frame set at the first base. CDR1 and CDR2, looked up from the germline V gene, are SGHVS and FNYEAQ. As concerns this clone: What this receptor recognizes is not known. No base qualities exist here, and no much larger clone lies one base off it.

At diagnosis, tumor, uninvolved tumor-adjacent lung and peripheral blood were collected and then preserved as a mix of FFPE and fresh-frozen material. For TCR repertoire profiling, the blood samples were analyzed as peripheral blood mononuclear cells. The immunoSEQ Assay was used to sequence TCR beta CDR3 regions from DNA. The study's own analysis went as follows. To compute T cell density, TCR beta template counts were normalized to usable DNA, which was estimated by amplifying housekeeping genes. Using the preseqR package, richness was estimated by extrapolating to 120,000 templates for tissue samples and 400,000 templates for PBMC samples. Clonality was taken to be one minus Pielou's evenness. To identify tissue-enriched TCRs, differential abundance testing was run on productive amino-acid clonotypes with a minimum total count of 5 and an alpha of 0.1. Repertoire overlap between compartments was quantified with the Jaccard Index and Morisita Overlap Index. GLIPH grouped TCR beta CDR3s together with public tetramer-defined viral CDR3s, and a viral motif had to include at least three viral sequences and show V-gene enrichment. The source is immuneACCESS, and TCRdb retained only in-frame sequences with V and J called. Part of the clones is not carried over; for the studies checked, unresolved V genes explain less than half of this, and the remainder is unexplained. V and J calls and clone size are as listed in that table; D and trimming were resolved from the DNA. The sample table holds around 25,000 clones, of which approximately 86% were seen once. The top ten hold 13% to 15% of the sample.

The starting material was peripheral blood, obtained before any cancer treatment. This receptor was obtained from a female donor of 60 years or more with stage I lung adenocarcinoma. The chain links TRBV7-6 with TRBJ2-1; no D gene call is confident. The sequenced DNA is TGTGCCAGCAGCTTAGAGGCGACGAGCTCCTACAATGAGCAGTTCTTC. It is translated as CASSLEATSSYNEQFF.